This T cell receptor (beta chain) derives from a study of T cells after yellow fever vaccination. The wider study: Some fractions had low cell numbers, and these were prepared with SMART-Seq v4 Ultra Low Input. Study-wide findings and caveats: A weaker but faster secondary response was observed, peaking on day 5 versus 15.

Researchers made TCR cDNA using 5'RACE template switching, and this step added a universal primer site and UMIs. One entry per CDR3 protein results from TCRdb running MiXCR on the 5' RACE reads. This table has about 630,000 distinct CDR3 sequences, 9% to 15% appearing once. The CDR3 sequence is 15 residues long. Looked up from germline, CDR1 is DFQATT and CDR2 is SNEGSKA (reference sequence). With 0 bases clipped from V and 3 bases from J, the junction kept 7 bases outside the gene matches. Notes on this clonotype: Its antigen is undetermined.

The sequence came from a man aged 30-40 years who received the YFV17D yellow fever vaccine. The source was PBMCs, collected on the day of the yellow fever booster vaccination. This chain uses TRBV20-1 with TRBJ2-7; 8 bases map to TRBD2. In nucleotides, the CDR3 is TGCAGTGCTAGAGATGGCCGGGGGGGGTTCTACGAGCAGTACTTC. Its translation is CSARDGRGGFYEQYF.